This TCR beta chain was observed in a study of identical twins. TCRdb re-analysed the 5' RACE reads in MiXCR, keeping a single row per CDR3 protein. The sample has 690,000 or so distinct CDR3 sequences, over 8.5% seen once; the top ten hold 0.98%. V was trimmed by 3 bases and J by 4 bases, leaving 4 bases between them. The CDR3 spans 12 residues. Another study also made use of these data, one on yellow fever vaccine responses in identical twins.

V gene TRBV12-3 or TRBV12-4 combines with J gene TRBJ1-3; unclear D gene. This TCR came from a woman aged 18-29 years in good health. The sample consisted of PBMCs. The CDR3 is CASSFLGNTIYF. The CDR3 coding sequence is TGTGCCAGCAGTTTTCTAGGAAACACCATATATTTT.